The present T cell receptor beta chain was sequenced within a study of regulatory T cells in long-lasting Graves disease. iRepertoire HTBI primers and Arm-PCR of CDR3 regions built TCR beta libraries. From the multiplex PCR reads, TCRdb called clonotypes with MiXCR, one entry per CDR3 protein. The sample yields over 350,000 distinct CDR3 sequences, approximately 15% seen once. Findings and caveats of the study: Persistent patients shared more public clonotypes (under 3,000) than newly diagnosed patients (approximately 1,000).

This clonotype has at least ten counts. Its antigen is as yet unknown. Time point indicated: newly diagnosed GD, antithyroid drugs for less than 3 months. PBMC RNA was the source of the TCR library. V dropped 2 bases and J dropped 0; count of bases not matched to a gene: 4. The CDR3 runs 16 residues. Germline V CDR1 and CDR2: SGHNT, YENEEA. A further study also used this sample, focusing on T cells in Graves' hyperthyroidism and ophthalmopathy. From that second work: Most expanded thyroid clonotypes above 0.001 recurred in blood.

This receptor was obtained from a woman between 35 and 50 years old with Graves disease. The rearrangement uses TRBV11-3 and TRBJ1-3; 7 positions agree with TRBD1. The sample was peripheral blood mononuclear cells (PBMCs), taken at new diagnosis, from a patient treated with antithyroid drugs. The CDR3 DNA is TGTGCCAGCAGCTTATACAGGGGCCTCTCTGGAAACACCATATATTTT. Encoded protein: CASSLYRGLSGNTIYF.